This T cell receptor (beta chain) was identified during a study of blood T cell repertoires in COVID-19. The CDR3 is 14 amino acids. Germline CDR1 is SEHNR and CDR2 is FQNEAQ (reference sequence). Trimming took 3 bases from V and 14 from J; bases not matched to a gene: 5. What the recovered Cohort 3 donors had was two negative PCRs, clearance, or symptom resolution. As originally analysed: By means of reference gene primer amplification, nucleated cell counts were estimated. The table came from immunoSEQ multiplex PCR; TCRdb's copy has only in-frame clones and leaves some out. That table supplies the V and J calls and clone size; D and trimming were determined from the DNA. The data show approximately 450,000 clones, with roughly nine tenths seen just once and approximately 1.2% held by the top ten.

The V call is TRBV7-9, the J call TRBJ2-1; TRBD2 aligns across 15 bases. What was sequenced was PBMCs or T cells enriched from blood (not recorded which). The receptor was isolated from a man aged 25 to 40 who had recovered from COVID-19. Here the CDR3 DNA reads TGTGCCAGCAGCTTGGGGACTAGCGGGAGGAAGGAGTTCTTC. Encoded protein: CASSLGTSGRKEFF. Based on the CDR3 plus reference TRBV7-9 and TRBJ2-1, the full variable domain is DTGVSQNPRHKITKRGQNVTFRCDPISEHNRLYWYRQTLGQGPEFLTYFQNEAQLEKSRLLSDRFSAERPKGSFSTLEIQRTEQGDSAMYLCASSLGTSGRKEFFGPGTRLTVL.